These 3 T cell receptor beta chains were sequenced from one sample in a study of T cell changes during pregnancy in multiple sclerosis. Clones were read by immunoSEQ multiplex PCR, and TCRdb kept only the in-frame ones, dropping some. The profile shows tens of thousands of clones, approximately 90% of them singletons. Sample: CD4+ T cells from peripheral blood mononuclear cells, taken before pregnancy. These receptors were taken from a female donor with multiple sclerosis, enrolled in a pregnancy study.

Worth noting for this clone: The junction shows a germline mismatch at one end, possibly a read error. The chain employs TRBV5-1 and TRBJ2-7; TRBD2 matches 7 bases. This CDR3 region has 15 residues. Germline lookup yields CDR1 SGHRS and CDR2 YFSETQ. The CDR3 sequence is CASSLDRFRGTTAFF. CDR3 in DNA: TGCGCCAGCAGCTTGGATCGTTTTCGCGGGACTACCGCATTTTTC.

The V and J genes are TRBV9 and TRBJ2-3; 7 nucleotides match TRBD1. The CDR3 consists of 16 residues. Trimming removed 0 bases from V and 5 bases from J; junction bases left unmatched: 9. Germline lookup yields CDR1 SGDLS and CDR2 YYNGEE. The CDR3 bases are TGTGCCAGCAGCGTAGCGAGGACAGGTGCTGAAGATACGCAGTATTTT. Amino acid sequence: CASSVARTGAEDTQYF. Based on the CDR3 plus reference TRBV9 and TRBJ2-3, the full variable domain is DSGVTQTPKHLITATGQRVTLRCSPRSGDLSVYWYQQSLDQGLQFLIQYYNGEERAKGNILERFSAQQFPDLHSELNLSSLELGDSALYFCASSVARTGAEDTQYFGPGTRLTVL.

This clone was recorded only once. This sequence joins TRBV5-6 and TRBJ2-3; weak D call: TRBD2 (6 bases). CDR1 SGHDT and CDR2 YYEEEE come from the germline V gene. V gave up 1 base and J gave up 0 bases, with 9 bases separating them. The CDR3 is 15 amino acids. CDR3 nucleotides: TGTGCCAGCAGCTTGACGGGGGAAAGCACAGATACGCAGTATTTT. Residues: CASSLTGESTDTQYF.